This T cell receptor beta chain was identified in a study of T cells after yellow fever vaccination (dated by TCRdb to about 2019). In the study overall: The SMART-Seq v4 Ultra Low Input RNA kit was used to prepare libraries from fractions with low cell numbers. To track T-cell clones before and after primary and booster YFV17D yellow fever vaccination, bulk TCR alpha and beta repertoires were sequenced longitudinally. Two healthy male donors made up the cohort, one aged 18 to 29 years and the other aged 30 to 40 years. Blood samples were taken at several timepoints before and after primary and secondary immunization, and bulk PBMC replicates and cell subsets were isolated.

What the research found in general, with its limitations: Computational filtering was required because FACS-sorted repertoires could contain abundant contaminating clonotypes from the bulk population. Most clones expanded after primary vaccination were re-detected after the booster (around 96% of CD4 and roughly 87% of CD8), suggesting broad memory maintenance. A small fraction of clonotypes showed up in both the CD4 and CD8 compartments, probably as a result of convergent recombination. Because the study included only two donors, the extent to which the findings can be generalized is limited. The secondary T-cell response was found to be weaker but faster than the primary response, with a peak reached on day 5 rather than on day 15.

Trimming removed 3 bases from V and 4 bases from J; the gene matches leave 4 bases unexplained. Its CDR3 holds 13 amino acids, cysteine through phenylalanine. This entry keeps only the CDR3 DNA: 39 bases, framed from base 1. CDR1 is given as DFQATT and CDR2 as SNEGSKA, both from the germline V gene (reference sequence). The sample's treatment or condition label, decoded: live attenuated yellow fever vaccine strain. Two biological replicates of bulk PBMCs were collected at each blood-draw timepoint. A standard Ficoll-Paque protocol was used to isolate PBMCs from peripheral blood. TriZol was used to extract RNA from bulk PBMCs, from CD4 and CD8 fractions, and from dextramer-positive and dextramer-negative fractions. TCR cDNA was synthesized by 5'RACE template switching, which introduced a universal primer site and unique molecular identifiers. Priming of cDNA synthesis was performed from both the TCR alpha and TCR beta constant segments. Libraries were amplified in two PCR steps, with sample barcodes and sequencing adapters added in the second step. Libraries were sequenced on Illumina HiSeq 2500 (2x100 bp) or NovaSeq (2x150 bp). The original pipeline was this. MIGEC handled demultiplexing of reads and collapsing into UMI consensus sequences, while MiXCR performed V(D)J alignment. Vaccine-responding clonotypes were defined with edgeR using replicate PBMC samples, requiring FDR below 0.01 and a log2 fold change above 5 up to day 15. Each bulk clonotype received a CD4 or CD8 identity based on whether the sequenced CD4 or CD8 repertoire contained that clonotype at higher abundance. Using fastp at Q25 and MiXCR, TCRdb reprocessed the public reads and kept productive beta chains. Each CDR3 protein appears once, grouped with its most common genes and DNA. TCRdb, not the original authors, processed these V and J calls. The sample yields some 320,000 distinct CDR3 sequences; more than 8.5% were counted once. The top ten constitute roughly 18% of the sample.

This clonotype was seen ten or more times. The target of this receptor is not known. No qualities accompany the bases; no much larger clone lies one base away. The V gene is TRBV20-1 and the J gene is TRBJ2-3; 7 of the junction bases match TRBD2. This sample comprised PBMCs, obtained on the day of the first yellow fever vaccination. This TCR derives from a man younger than 30 who received the YFV17D yellow fever vaccine. The nucleotides read TGCAGTGCTAGTTTGGGAGGGGCAGATACGCAGTATTTT. Protein translation: CSASLGGADTQYF.